One sample yielded the 24 T cell receptor beta chains listed below, sequenced in a study of radiotherapy plus CTLA-4 blockade in lung cancer (dated by TCRdb to the late 2010s). Library generation was performed with the immunoSEQ multiplex PCR assay. TCRdb took this table from immuneACCESS and kept in-frame rearrangements with V and J called. Such tables lack part of the clones; where checked against another copy, unresolved V genes explain under half of the gap, and the rest is unexplained. Counted in this sample were more than 75,000 clones; about two thirds of them appeared once. Of the sample, around 15% falls within the top ten clones. The sequenced sample was peripheral blood, obtained from a patient treated with radiotherapy plus ipilimumab. The receptors here all came from a human donor with non-small cell lung cancer that progressed on radiotherapy plus ipilimumab.

The chain has TRBV4-3 and TRBJ1-1, with D uncertain. CDR3 length: 15 residues. The germline V gene encodes CDR1 LGHNA and CDR2 YSLEER. Trimming removed 0 bases from V and 0 bases from J, with 8 bases in between. The CDR3 DNA is TGCGCCAGCAGCCAAGAGTGGCAATTGAACACTGAAGCTTTCTTT. Its protein is CASSQEWQLNTEAFF.

This clone was seen a single time. The chain employs TRBV4-1 and TRBJ1-2, with 11 positions matching TRBD1. V lost 0 bases and J lost 8; bases outside the gene matches: 5. This CDR3 spans 15 amino acids. Germline V gene sequence: CDR1 MGHRA, CDR2 YSYEKL. The CDR3 protein is CASSQDGDRGGGYTF. The CDR3 bases are TGCGCCAGCAGCCAAGATGGGGACAGGGGGGGAGGCTACACCTTC.

The genes are TRBV30 and TRBJ2-5, with 7 bases that match TRBD1. The germline gives CDR1 GTSNPN, CDR2 SVGIG (reference sequence). CDR3 size: 12 residues. Unmatched junction bases numbered 4, after V lost 7 bases and J lost 2 bases. CDR3 nucleotides: TGTGCCTTTAACAGGGGACAAGAGACCCAGTACTTC. It translates to CAFNRGQETQYF.

V is TRBV30 and J is TRBJ1-1; possibly TRBD1 for D (6 bases). Germline V CDR1 and CDR2: GTSNPN, SVGIG (reference sequence). This CDR3 has 13 residues. Trimming took off 2 bases at V and 6 bases at J, with 13 bases between the two ends. The CDR3 spells CAWSLGGGAEAFF. The CDR3 coding sequence is TGTGCCTGGAGTTTGGGGGGGGGCGCTGAAGCTTTCTTT.

The chain recombines TRBV9 with TRBJ2-3; 14 bases are shared with TRBD2. V was pared by 2 bases and J by 4 bases, with 6 bases of the junction left unmatched. The CDR3 runs 17 residues. Per germline, CDR1 SGDLS and CDR2 YYNGEE. The CDR3 spells CASSVGTSGRGADTQYF. Here the CDR3 DNA reads TGTGCCAGCAGCGTGGGGACTAGCGGGAGAGGTGCAGATACGCAGTATTTT.

The chain joins TRBV30 to TRBJ1-1, with a tentative D call TRBD1 (5 bases). Trimming stripped 3 bases from V and 0 bases from J, with 14 bases between. From germline, CDR1 is GTSNPN and CDR2 SVGIG (reference sequence). The CDR3 length is 15 residues. CDR3 DNA: TGTGCCTGGAGAGATATACAGGTACTGAACACTGAAGCTTTCTTT. It translates to CAWRDIQVLNTEAFF.

The rearrangement uses TRBV21-1 and TRBJ2-2; TRBD2, the table's D call, was not compared with the DNA. TRBV21-1 is a pseudogene. The CDR3 runs to 16 residues. CDR3 DNA sequence: TGTGCCAGCCTCGCGGGTAGCGGGGGGAACACCGGGGAGCTGTTTTTT. This codes for CASLAGSGGNTGELFF.

This rearrangement joins TRBV7-2 to TRBJ2-7; D may be TRBD1 (5 bases). CDR3 length equals 14 residues. Germline V gene lookup returns CDR1 SGHTA and CDR2 FQGNSA. V lost 1 base and J 0 bases, leaving 7 bases between the germline ends. CDR3: CASSLGQYSYEQYF. In DNA form, the CDR3 reads TGTGCCAGCAGCTTAGGACAGTACTCCTACGAGCAGTACTTC.

The chain joins TRBV19 to TRBJ2-7; possible D gene TRBD2, 6 bases. The germline V gene encodes CDR1 LNHDA and CDR2 SQIVND (reference sequence). The CDR3 runs to 13 residues. Deletions cut 6 bases from V and 2 bases from J, with 11 bases between. In nucleotides, the CDR3 is TGTGCCAGTAGCCGCGGGGTAACCTACGAGCAGTACTTC. Residues: CASSRGVTYEQYF.

The chain couples TRBV7-8 to TRBJ2-1, with 15 bases matching TRBD2. The CDR3 spans 18 residues. The trim removed 5 bases at V and 4 bases at J, leaving 9 bases unmatched. Per germline, CDR1 SGHVS and CDR2 FQNEAQ. The CDR3 nucleotides read TGTGCCAGCAGCCTAGGACTAGCGGGAGGGCCTTTATACAATGAGCAGTTCTTC. The encoded protein is CASSLGLAGGPLYNEQFF.

J is TRBJ1-4 and V is TRBV19, with D tentatively TRBD1 (6 bases). The CDR3 extends over 15 amino acids. Germline V gene lookup returns CDR1 LNHDA and CDR2 SQIVND (reference sequence). The V end lost 3 bases, the J end lost 3 bases, and 11 bases lay between the germline ends. CDR3 residues: CASSMTGLSNEKLFF. DNA for the CDR3: TGTGCCAGTAGTATGACAGGCCTCTCTAATGAAAAACTGTTTTTT.

J is TRBJ1-1 and V is TRBV28, with D possibly TRBD1 on 6 matching bases. This CDR3 has 12 residues. Per germline, CDR1 MDHEN and CDR2 SYDVKM. V dropped 3 bases and J dropped 7 bases, with 9 bases sitting between them. The CDR3, as DNA: TGTGCCAGCAGTTTGGGGGCGCGTGAAGCTTTCTTT. Protein sequence: CASSLGAREAFF. Using reference TRBV28 and TRBJ1-1 for the parts outside the CDR3, the full variable domain is DVKVTQSSRYLVKRTGEKVFLECVQDMDHENMFWYRQDPGLGLRLIYFSYDVKMKEKGDIPEGYSVSREKKERFSLILESASTNQTSMYLCASSLGAREAFFGQGTRLTVV.

This clone was found a few times. The V and J genes are TRBV5-8 and TRBJ2-3; D possibly corresponds to TRBD2 (6 bases). V was pared by 5 bases and J by 6 bases, with 16 bases between. The CDR3 loop spans 14 amino acids. Germline V gives CDR1 SGHTS, CDR2 YDEGEE. The CDR3 nucleotides read TGTGCCAGCAGAATCGGGACTCACACCGATACGCAGTATTTT. Translating it yields CASRIGTHTDTQYF.

The gene calls are TRBV5-1 and TRBJ2-2; no definite D call. Germline V gene data show CDR1 as SGHRS and CDR2 as YFSETQ. This CDR3 has 13 residues. With 3 bases removed from V and 4 bases from J, the gap between germline ends came to 7 bases. The CDR3 DNA is TGCGCCAGCAGCTCGACCCCCACCGGGGAGCTGTTTTTT. This encodes CASSSTPTGELFF.

V is TRBV9 and J is TRBJ1-2; unclear D gene. Looked up from germline, CDR1 is SGDLS and CDR2 is YYNGEE. The CDR3 sequence is 12 residues long. Trimming pared 0 bases from V and 8 bases from J, leaving 8 bases between. CDR3 coding DNA: TGTGCCAGCAGCGTAGGGGTAGGGGGCTACACCTTC. Translated: CASSVGVGGYTF.

The chain carries TRBV28 and TRBJ1-4, with D possibly TRBD1 on 5 matching bases. The CDR3 consists of 14 residues. V gave up 4 bases and J gave up 9 bases, with 15 bases separating them. Per the germline V gene, CDR1 is MDHEN and CDR2 is SYDVKM. CDR3 sequence (DNA): TGTGCCAGCAGTTCGGTTGGCTCAGGGAAAAAACTGTTTTTT. Translated, it gives CASSSVGSGKKLFF. Full variable domain (rest looked up from reference TRBV28 and TRBJ1-4): DVKVTQSSRYLVKRTGEKVFLECVQDMDHENMFWYRQDPGLGLRLIYFSYDVKMKEKGDIPEGYSVSREKKERFSLILESASTNQTSMYLCASSSVGSGKKLFFGSGTQLSVL.

The rearrangement links TRBV7-6 to TRBJ2-1; 7 bases are a match to TRBD1. Trimming took 4 bases from V and 3 from J; bases not matched to a gene: 6. Germline V gene lookup returns CDR1 SGHVS and CDR2 FNYEAQ. CDR3 length: 15 amino acids. CDR3 sequence reads: CASSSEAGGYNEQFF. The CDR3 DNA sequence: TGTGCCAGCAGCTCCGAGGCAGGGGGCTACAATGAGCAGTTCTTC.

V and J are TRBV6-6 and TRBJ1-5; tentatively, D is TRBD1 (6 bases). The germline V gene encodes CDR1 MNHNY and CDR2 SVGAGI (reference sequence). Trimming shortened V by 11 bases and J by 1 base, and 12 bases separated the two germline ends. CDR3 size: 13 residues. CDR3 residues: CAVRGGSNQPQHF. The CDR3 nucleotides are TGTGCCGTAAGGGGGGGAAGCAATCAGCCCCAGCATTTT.

This clone appeared once. The CDR3 nucleotides are TGTGCCAGCAGCCCCGGACTTGGCGATCAGCCCCAGCATTTT. Translation: CASSPGLGDQPQHF. This rearrangement joins TRBV7-6 to TRBJ1-5; no firm D call. This CDR3 contains 14 residues. V was pared by 5 bases and J by 5 bases, with 13 bases between. Germline CDR1 and CDR2: SGHVS and FNYEAQ.

This chain connects TRBV5-6 to TRBJ2-5; D gene uncertain. CDR1 SGHDT and CDR2 YYEEEE come from the germline V gene. The V and J ends lost 4 bases and 4 bases respectively, with 8 bases between them. This CDR3 is 12 amino acids long. The CDR3: CASSARRETQYF. CDR3 in DNA: TGTGCCAGCAGCGCCCGGCGAGAGACCCAGTACTTC.

J is TRBJ1-5 and V is TRBV7-2; 11 bases match TRBD1. The CDR3 consists of 14 residues. Germline V lookup: CDR1 SGHTA, CDR2 FQGNSA. V dropped 5 bases and J dropped 7; count of bases not matched to a gene: 4. The CDR3 sequence: CASSKGTGGQPQHF. The CDR3 bases are TGTGCCAGCAGCAAAGGGACAGGGGGACAGCCCCAGCATTTT.

The chain combines TRBV6-1 with TRBJ1-5; no definite D call. The germline CDR1 and CDR2 sequences are MNHNS and SASEGT. CDR3 size: 14 residues. V shed 2 bases and J shed 2 bases, with 7 bases lying between them. CDR3 protein: CASSESGGNQPQHF. In nucleotides, the CDR3 is TGTGCCAGCAGTGAAAGTGGGGGCAATCAGCCCCAGCATTTT.

The chain joins TRBV7-8 to TRBJ2-7; 7 nucleotides line up with TRBD2. The CDR3 totals 16 residues. CDR1 is SGHVS, CDR2 FQNEAQ, per germline. Trimming took 3 bases from V and 2 from J; bases not matched to a gene: 10. The CDR3 protein is CASSFVRREITYEQYF. The CDR3 DNA reads TGTGCCAGCAGCTTCGTTAGGCGGGAGATCACCTACGAGCAGTACTTC.

The rearrangement uses TRBV5-1 and TRBJ1-1; the D gene is possibly TRBD1 (5 bases). V gave up 1 base and J gave up 1 base, with 5 bases separating them. CDR1 is SGHRS, CDR2 YFSETQ, per germline. The length of the CDR3 is 13 residues. CDR3 sequence (DNA): TGCGCCAGCAGCTTGACAGGGAACACTGAAGCTTTCTTT. It yields the protein CASSLTGNTEAFF.